This passage covers 15 T cell receptor beta chains from one sample sequenced in a study of blood T cell repertoires in COVID-19. The method was immunoSEQ multiplex PCR; TCRdb's version includes in-frame clones alone and lacks a portion of them. This table has fewer than 250,000 clones, 92% appearing once. What was sequenced was peripheral blood. The source is a man aged 60 to 69 with COVID-19, enrolled during active disease.

This clone was picked up a small number of times. The chain couples TRBV19 to TRBJ1-1; 10 bases align to TRBD1. CDR3 length equals 16 residues. The J segment lost 5 bases and the V segment lost 1 base, leaving 7 bases of the junction unmatched. CDR1 and CDR2 (germline): LNHDA, SQIVND (reference sequence). The CDR3 nucleotides read TGTGCCAGTAGTATAGGGACAGGGGGGTTCTGGACTGAAGCTTTCTTT. The encoded protein is CASSIGTGGFWTEAFF.

The chain uses TRBV2 and TRBJ1-5, with D possibly being TRBD1 (6 bases). There are 13 residues in the CDR3. V was cut by 6 bases and J by 1 base, with 7 bases left in between. Germline CDR1 is SNHLY and CDR2 is FYNNEI. The CDR3 sequence: CASSGQSNQPQHF. As DNA, the CDR3 is TGTGCCAGCAGCGGACAGAGCAATCAGCCCCAGCATTTT.

J is TRBJ2-7 and V is TRBV6-5, with TRBD1 matching 9 bases. The V gene's germline CDR1 is MNHEY and CDR2 SVGAGI. The J segment lost 6 bases and the V segment lost 6 bases, leaving 12 bases of the junction unmatched. The CDR3 length is 15 residues. CDR3 nucleotide sequence: TGTGCCAGCAGACCGCAGGGGACAGGGTCGGCCGAGCAGTACTTC. As protein: CASRPQGTGSAEQYF.

Written as DNA, the CDR3 is TGTGCCATCACCTTCGACAGGGGAAACTATGGCTACACCTTC. Its protein is CAITFDRGNYGYTF. The rearrangement uses TRBV10-3 and TRBJ1-2; 8 nucleotides align to TRBD1. V dropped 7 bases and J dropped 2; count of bases not matched to a gene: 6. CDR1 ENHRY and CDR2 SYGVKD come from the germline V gene. This CDR3 contains 14 residues.

This chain uses TRBV10-2 with TRBJ2-7, with D possibly matching TRBD2 (6 bases). Per germline, CDR1 WSHSY and CDR2 SAAADI. The CDR3 consists of 13 residues. V dropped 6 bases and J dropped 0 bases, with 9 bases sitting between them. CDR3 in amino acids: CASRLASSYEQYF. CDR3 sequence (DNA): TGCGCCAGCAGACTAGCTAGCTCCTACGAGCAGTACTTC.

The DNA of the CDR3 is TGTGCCAGCAGTGACCACGCTAGCGGGAGTGTCTATGAGCAGTTCTTC. It encodes CASSDHASGSVYEQFF. The chain is built from TRBV25-1 and TRBJ2-1; 10 nucleotides agree with TRBD2. V was pared by 3 bases and J by 8 bases, with 10 bases of the junction left unmatched. From germline, CDR1 is MGHDK and CDR2 SYGVNS. CDR3 length: 16 residues.

V gene TRBV23-1 combines with J gene TRBJ1-6; 8 bases are a match to TRBD1. TRBV23-1 is given ORF status, its function remaining uncertain. With V trimmed by 4 bases and J by 10 bases, 12 bases remained unmatched. This CDR3 is 16 amino acids long. DNA for the CDR3: TGCGCCAGCAGTCTCCCCGGTCAGGGGGCCAGCTCACCCCTCCACTTT. This sequence encodes CASSLPGQGASSPLHF.

In regard to this clone: This sample also contains other DNA sequences that code for the same CDR3. The chain uses TRBV3-1 (or the pseudogene TRBV3-2) and TRBJ1-1; weak D call: TRBD1 (6 bases). Trimming removed 4 bases from V and 1 base from J, with 10 bases in between. Germline values: CDR1 LGHDT, CDR2 YNNKEL (reference sequence). The CDR3 is made up of 14 amino acids. CDR3: CASSLTGGNTEAFF. DNA for the CDR3: TGTGCCAGCAGCCTGACAGGTGGGAACACTGAAGCTTTCTTT.

The chain employs TRBV11-2 and TRBJ2-1; TRBD2 is a possible D gene (6 bases). The CDR3 extends over 19 amino acids. Per the germline V gene, CDR1 is SGHAT and CDR2 is FQNNGV. Trimming stripped 1 base from V and 3 bases from J, with 22 bases between. The CDR3 bases are TGTGCCAGCAGCTTAGTTGGCGGTTCCGGGGACTCCCTCTACAATGAGCAGTTCTTC. It translates to CASSLVGGSGDSLYNEQFF.

This rearrangement joins TRBV18 to TRBJ2-5, with D possibly TRBD2 on 6 matching bases. Deletions cut 0 bases from V and 5 bases from J, with 10 bases between. The CDR3 is 14 residues long. Germline assignment: CDR1 KGHSH and CDR2 LQKENI. CDR3 nucleotides: TGTGCCAGCTCACCACCGGGAGGAGACGAGACCCAGTACTTC. It specifies CASSPPGGDETQYF.

This sequence joins TRBV27 and TRBJ2-1; D perhaps matches TRBD1 (5 bases). The CDR3 runs 17 residues. Germline-derived CDR1 and CDR2 are MNHEY and SMNVEV (reference sequence). V lost 1 base and J 2 bases, leaving 15 bases between the germline ends. CDR3 DNA: TGTGCCAGCAGTTTATTTAGGGGCCCCCAAACCTACAATGAGCAGTTCTTC. Translated, it gives CASSLFRGPQTYNEQFF.

The V call is TRBV5-4, the J call TRBJ1-1, with 11 bases matching TRBD1. V was clipped by 0 bases and J by 6 bases; unmatched bases: 4. Germline loops: CDR1 SGHNT, CDR2 YYREEE (reference sequence). The length of the CDR3 is 15 residues. The CDR3 nucleotides are TGTGCCAGCAGCTTGGCGGGACAGGGGGGATCTGAAGCTTTCTTT. It yields the protein CASSLAGQGGSEAFF.

The chain is built from TRBV4-2 and TRBJ2-1; 9 bases align to TRBD2. The CDR3 runs to 14 residues. Unmatched junction bases numbered 7, after V lost 4 bases and J lost 9 bases. Germline assignment: CDR1 LGHNA and CDR2 YNFKEQ. DNA of the CDR3: TGTGCCAGCAGCCCCCTAGCGGGATACGGTGAGCAGTTCTTC. Protein: CASSPLAGYGEQFF.

The J gene is TRBJ2-2, the V gene TRBV7-2; TRBD1 matches 8 bases. Germline loops: CDR1 SGHTA, CDR2 FQGNSA. After removal of 4 bases from V and 0 bases from J, the junction contained 10 bases not matched to a gene. The CDR3 contains 18 residues. The CDR3 bases are TGTGCCAGCAGCTCCGTCCCGGGACAGGACCCGAACACCGGGGAGCTGTTTTTT. This codes for CASSSVPGQDPNTGELFF.

This clone came up a few times. V usage is TRBV5-4 and J usage is TRBJ2-2; perhaps TRBD1 as D (6 bases). V lost 3 bases and J 4 bases, leaving 16 bases between the germline ends. Germline V gives CDR1 SGHNT, CDR2 YYREEE (reference sequence). This CDR3 spans 16 amino acids. CDR3 bases: TGTGCCAGCAGCTCCCGCCAGGCAGGGGCCACCGGGGAGCTGTTTTTT. This encodes CASSSRQAGATGELFF.